The 20 T cell receptor beta chains reported below all come from one sample, sequenced in a study of OX40 agonist ivuxolimab in advanced cancers. TCRdb keeps only in-frame clones here, not all; method: immunoSEQ multiplex PCR. The sample lists around 80,000 clones; about 85% were seen once. This specimen consisted of CD4+ or CD8+ T cells sorted from blood, obtained in a trial of the OX40 agonist ivuxolimab. Receptors were obtained from an adult with an advanced solid tumor such as melanoma, head and neck, liver or kidney cancer.

V usage is TRBV5-1 and J usage is TRBJ2-1; no firm D call. The CDR3 spans 12 residues. CDR1 SGHRS and CDR2 YFSETQ come from the germline V gene. V was pared by 2 bases and J by 13 bases, with 13 bases between. This CDR3 reads CASSFTMSYQFF. The CDR3 region has the DNA TGCGCCAGCAGCTTTACCATGAGCTATCAGTTCTTC.

The rearrangement joins TRBV27 to TRBJ1-1; 8 nucleotides agree with TRBD1. Per germline, CDR1 MNHEY and CDR2 SMNVEV (reference sequence). Unmatched junction bases numbered 13, after V lost 5 bases and J lost 5 bases. The CDR3 consists of 16 residues. The CDR3 loop reads CASSPRPLQGGTEAFF. CDR3 bases: TGTGCCAGCAGTCCCCGACCTCTACAGGGGGGGACTGAAGCTTTCTTT.

The J gene is TRBJ2-5, the V gene TRBV13; TRBD1 matches at 8 bases. V lost 8 bases and J lost 1; bases outside the gene matches: 9. This CDR3 is 15 amino acids long. CDR1 and CDR2 from the germline V gene are PRHDT and FYEKMQ (reference sequence). The CDR3 reads CASGGQGLGQETQYF. The DNA for the CDR3 is TGTGCCAGCGGAGGACAGGGTCTGGGCCAAGAGACCCAGTACTTC.

The chain recombines TRBV12-2 with TRBJ1-4. TRBV12-2 is deemed a pseudogene. The CDR3 runs to 15 residues. The CDR3 reads CASRLLGRSNEKLFF. CDR3 coding DNA: TGTGCAAGTCGCTTATTAGGGCGAAGTAATGAAAAACTGTTTTTT.

This clone showed up just once. V and J are TRBV7-9 and TRBJ2-7, with D perhaps TRBD2 (5 bases). With 3 bases removed from V and 0 bases from J, the gap between germline ends came to 9 bases. The CDR3 runs to 14 residues. Per germline, CDR1 SEHNR and CDR2 FQNEAQ (reference sequence). CDR3 bases: TGTGCCAGCAGCTTGAGGGCGGGCTCCTACGAGCAGTACTTC. It translates to CASSLRAGSYEQYF. Full variable domain (rest looked up from reference TRBV7-9 and TRBJ2-7): DTGVSQNPRHKITKRGQNVTFRCDPISEHNRLYWYRQTLGQGPEFLTYFQNEAQLEKSRLLSDRFSAERPKGSFSTLEIQRTEQGDSAMYLCASSLRAGSYEQYFGPGTRLTVT.

This chain links TRBV5-6 with TRBJ2-1; D gene ambiguous. This CDR3 comprises 10 residues. Germline CDR1 is SGHDT and CDR2 is YYEEEE. V was trimmed by 8 bases and J by 7 bases, leaving 7 bases between them. The CDR3 nucleotides read TGTGCCAGTAGTGGGAATGAGCAGTTCTTC. Translation: CASSGNEQFF.

The chain recombines TRBV2 with TRBJ1-4; 7 bases are shared with TRBD1. This CDR3 comprises 15 residues. CDR1 is SNHLY and CDR2 is FYNNEI in the germline V gene. V lost 4 bases to trimming and J lost 7 bases; unmatched junction nucleotides: 9. In DNA, the CDR3 is TGTGCCAGCAGTGGGGGACAGCGGGGCGCTGAAAAACTGTTTTTT. This sequence encodes CASSGGQRGAEKLFF.

V gene TRBV6-5 combines with J gene TRBJ1-3; D call uncertain. The CDR3 covers 15 residues. The germline CDR1 and CDR2 sequences are MNHEY and SVGAGI. Trimming took off 0 bases at V and 2 bases at J, with 8 bases between the two ends. CDR3 amino acids: CASSYSNSAGNTIYF. In nucleotides, the CDR3 is TGTGCCAGCAGTTACTCGAACTCCGCTGGAAACACCATATATTTT.

The chain employs TRBV23-1 and TRBJ2-3, with a tentative D call TRBD1 (6 bases). TRBV23-1 is annotated as an ORF whose role is uncertain. V lost 0 bases and J 0 bases, leaving 16 bases between the germline ends. This CDR3 comprises 18 residues. The CDR3 nucleotides are TGCGCCAGCAGTCAATCTGGGGGCACAAGGGAAAGCACAGATACGCAGTATTTT. As protein: CASSQSGGTRESTDTQYF.

The chain recombines TRBV7-3 with TRBJ2-1; D is perhaps TRBD2 (6 bases). The CDR3 is made up of 15 amino acids. Germline loops: CDR1 SGHTA, CDR2 FQGTGA. V dropped 4 bases and J dropped 2 bases, with 12 bases sitting between them. The CDR3 loop is CASSSTGATYNEQFF. CDR3 nucleotide sequence: TGTGCCAGCAGCTCGACGGGAGCAACCTACAATGAGCAGTTCTTC.

The rearrangement uses TRBV20-1 and TRBJ1-5; D unclear. This CDR3 is built from 11 residues. Germline CDR1 and CDR2: DFQATT and SNEGSKA (reference sequence). Deletions cut 3 bases from V and 12 bases from J, with 12 bases between. The CDR3 region is CSASAPPNQHF. CDR3 coding DNA: TGCAGTGCTAGCGCGCCACCGAACCAGCATTTT.

With respect to this clone: The same CDR3 is also encoded by other DNA sequences in this sample. The chain couples TRBV7-9 to TRBJ2-7, with D unclear. Per germline, CDR1 SEHNR and CDR2 FQNEAQ (reference sequence). The V end lost 1 base, the J end lost 7 bases, and 5 bases lay between the germline ends. CDR3 length equals 11 residues. The CDR3, as DNA: TGTGCCAGCAGCTTAGACCGGGAGCAGTACTTC. Translation: CASSLDREQYF.

This chain links TRBV4-1 with TRBJ2-3; 7 bases match TRBD2. V lost 5 bases, J lost 3 bases, and 5 bases stayed unmatched. Germline V gene sequence: CDR1 MGHRA, CDR2 YSYEKL. The CDR3 runs to 14 residues. CDR3 DNA: TGCGCCAGCAGCTCTCGACTAGCTACAGATACGCAGTATTTT. It yields the protein CASSSRLATDTQYF.

CDR3 DNA sequence: TGCGCCAGCAGCTTGCCCGGAGGGGGATGGGACACTGAAGCTTTCTTT. This codes for CASSLPGGGWDTEAFF. The chain combines TRBV5-1 with TRBJ1-1; a weak D match, TRBD1 (6 bases). The CDR3 spans 16 residues. The germline CDR1 and CDR2 sequences are SGHRS and YFSETQ. V dropped 1 base and J dropped 3 bases, with 16 bases sitting between them.

The chain carries TRBV27 and TRBJ1-5, with D perhaps matching TRBD1 (5 bases). This CDR3 region has 14 residues. Trimming removed 2 bases at V and 7 bases at J, with 12 bases between. Germline loops: CDR1 MNHEY, CDR2 SMNVEV (reference sequence). CDR3 nucleotides: TGTGCCAGCAGTTTAGGGACCCCCGGGCAGCCCCAGCATTTT. This sequence encodes CASSLGTPGQPQHF.

Comments on this clone: Mismatch with germline at one junction end may stem from a read error. V and J are TRBV7-7 and TRBJ1-5, with no clear D. This CDR3 comprises 13 residues. CDR1 is SSHAT and CDR2 is FNYEAQ in the germline V gene (reference sequence). CDR3 protein: CASSPGLGQPQHF. CDR3 coding DNA: TGTGCTAGCAGTCCGGGCCTCGGGCAGCCCCAGCATTTT.

The chain employs TRBV5-1 and TRBJ2-1; 8 nucleotides align to TRBD2. Looked up from germline, CDR1 is SGHRS and CDR2 is YFSETQ. Trimming cost V 3 bases and J 4 bases; bases outside gene matches: 6. The CDR3 spans 15 residues. DNA for the CDR3: TGCGCCAGCAGCTCGTATAGCGGGGTGTACAATGAGCAGTTCTTC. This encodes CASSSYSGVYNEQFF.

The gene calls are TRBV7-2 and TRBJ2-1, with D tentatively TRBD2 (6 bases). Germline-derived CDR1 and CDR2 are SGHTA and FQGNSA. This CDR3 region has 17 residues. V was shortened by 1 base and J by 6 bases, with 19 bases between the two germline ends. CDR3 residues: CASSLGGLSEVFNEQFF. The CDR3 DNA reads as TGTGCCAGCAGCTTAGGGGGACTTAGCGAAGTTTTCAATGAGCAGTTCTTC.

The V gene is TRBV18, the J gene TRBJ2-7; 9 bases align to TRBD2. CDR3 length equals 15 residues. The V gene's germline CDR1 is KGHSH and CDR2 LQKENI. The ends lost 3 bases at V and 6 bases at J; junction bases unmatched: 9. CDR3 DNA: TGTGCCAGCTCACCCGGGACTAGCCTCGCGGTCGAGCAGTACTTC. It translates to CASSPGTSLAVEQYF.

The rearrangement joins TRBV7-3 to TRBJ2-2, with D maybe TRBD1 (6 bases). CDR1 and CDR2 (germline): SGHTA, FQGTGA. With 2 bases removed from V and 5 bases from J, the gap between germline ends came to 9 bases. There are 14 residues in the CDR3. CDR3: CASSLGQGTGELFF. The CDR3 DNA follows: TGTGCCAGCAGCTTAGGCCAGGGGACCGGGGAGCTGTTTTTT.